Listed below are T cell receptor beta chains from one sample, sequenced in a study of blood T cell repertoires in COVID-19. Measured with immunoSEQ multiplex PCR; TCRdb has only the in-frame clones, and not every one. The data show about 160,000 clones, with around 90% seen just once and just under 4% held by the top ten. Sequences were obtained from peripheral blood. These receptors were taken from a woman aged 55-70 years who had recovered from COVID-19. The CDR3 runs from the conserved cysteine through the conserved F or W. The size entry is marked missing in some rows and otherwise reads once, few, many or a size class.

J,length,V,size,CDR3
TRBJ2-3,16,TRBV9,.,CASSPGLSPTPDTQYF
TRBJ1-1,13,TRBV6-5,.,CATVRQGVTEAFF
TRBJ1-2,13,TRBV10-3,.,CAISIRGGDGYTF
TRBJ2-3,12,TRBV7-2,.,CASSLSSDTQYF
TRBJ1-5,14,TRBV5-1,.,CASSLGEVGQPQHF
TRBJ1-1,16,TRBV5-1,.,CASSLVSGGEDTEAFF
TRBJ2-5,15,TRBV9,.,CASSIGQGARETQYF
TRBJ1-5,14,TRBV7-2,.,CASSLSGENRPQHF
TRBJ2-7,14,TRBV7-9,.,CASSVGDSSYEQYF
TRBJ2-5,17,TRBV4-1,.,CASSQGTSGGASETQYF
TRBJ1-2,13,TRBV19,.,CASIVLQYYGYTF
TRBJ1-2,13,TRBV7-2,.,CASSRTGRDGYTF
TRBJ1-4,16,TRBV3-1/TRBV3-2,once,CASSRGQFATNEKLFF
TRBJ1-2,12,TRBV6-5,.,CASNSPLYGYTF
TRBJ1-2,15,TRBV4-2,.,CASSQDQGAGYGYTF
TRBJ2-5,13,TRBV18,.,CASSPQNRETQYF
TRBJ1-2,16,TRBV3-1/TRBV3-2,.,CASSQDTGTGVNGYTF
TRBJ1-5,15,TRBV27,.,CASSQNRGSGQPQHF
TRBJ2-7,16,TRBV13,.,CASSSPLGGGAYEQYF
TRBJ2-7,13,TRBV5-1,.,CASTRDNSYEQYF
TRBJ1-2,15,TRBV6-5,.,CASRLSGGTNYGYTF
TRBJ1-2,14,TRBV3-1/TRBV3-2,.,CATGKGGLNYGYTF
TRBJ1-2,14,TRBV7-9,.,CASSLAGQVRDYTF
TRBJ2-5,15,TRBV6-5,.,CASSYSGGGPETQYF
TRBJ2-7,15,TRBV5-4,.,CASSLGGLALNEQYF
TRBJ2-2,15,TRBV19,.,CASIRTSGGAGELFF
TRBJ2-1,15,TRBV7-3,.,CASSPSGGGYNEQFF
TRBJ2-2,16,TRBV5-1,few,CASSFWQGASTGELFF
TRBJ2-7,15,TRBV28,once,CASSLGGGPSYEQYF
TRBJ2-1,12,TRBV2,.,CASSRDSNEQFF
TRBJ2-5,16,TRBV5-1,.,CASSSSGRSQGETQYF
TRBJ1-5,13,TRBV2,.,CATRQDNGQPQHF
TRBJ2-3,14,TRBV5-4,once,CASSSSGGPDTQYF
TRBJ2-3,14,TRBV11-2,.,CASSPPAGRDTQYF
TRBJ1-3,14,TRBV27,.,CASSTHFGGNTIYF
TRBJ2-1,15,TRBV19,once,CASSRGLAGGSEQFF
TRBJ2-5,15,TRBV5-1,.,CASSLRGTGGETQYF
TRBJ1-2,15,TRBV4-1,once,CASSQDGRLDYGYTF
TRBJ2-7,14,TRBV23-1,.,CASSPTRDTYEQYF
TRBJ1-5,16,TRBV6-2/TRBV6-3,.,CASSYTIGASNQPQHF
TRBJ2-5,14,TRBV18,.,CASSPNTGVETQYF
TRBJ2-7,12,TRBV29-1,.,CSVGSRLGEQYF
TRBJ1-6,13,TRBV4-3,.,CASSQDSALPLHF
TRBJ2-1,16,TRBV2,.,CASNRGGGLSYNEQFF
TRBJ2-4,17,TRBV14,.,CASSPAVGGGARGIQYF
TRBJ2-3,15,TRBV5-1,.,CASSLARDPTDTQYF
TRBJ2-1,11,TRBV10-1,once,CASSAGGAWVF
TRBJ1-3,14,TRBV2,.,CASREGQGGNTIYF
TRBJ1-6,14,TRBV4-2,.,CASSQRTGYSPLHF
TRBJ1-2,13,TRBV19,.,CASSTQVDSLRSF
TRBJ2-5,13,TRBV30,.,CAWSHRVQETQYF
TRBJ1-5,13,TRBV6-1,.,CASSEHRVQPQHF
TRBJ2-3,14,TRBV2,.,CASTPGQRTDTQYF
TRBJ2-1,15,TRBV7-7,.,CASSMGQMSYNEQFF
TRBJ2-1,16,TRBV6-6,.,CASSHSSGTGYNEQFF
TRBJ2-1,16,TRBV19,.,CASSINGGAVYNEQFF